A single sample gave rise to the 8 T cell receptor beta chains below, sequenced in a study of early T cells in non-severe SARS-CoV-2 infection. TCRdb re-analysed the 5' RACE reads in MiXCR, keeping a single row per CDR3 protein. This sample yields about 50,000 distinct CDR3 sequences, of which around 13% are seen a single time; around 9.6% belongs to the top ten. Source material: whole blood. The receptors shown here come from an adult who was a healthcare worker with PCR-confirmed SARS-CoV-2 infection or an uninfected control (not recorded which).

This clonotype was recorded many times. The V and J genes are TRBV27 and TRBJ2-7, with a weak D call TRBD2 (6 bases). This CDR3 contains 15 residues. The V gene's germline CDR1 is MNHEY and CDR2 SMNVEV (reference sequence). The germline V and J ends were trimmed by 2 bases and 5 bases, with 16 bases remaining between them. The CDR3 reads CASSLSRGGFHEQYF. Written as DNA, the CDR3 is TGTGCCAGCAGTTTAAGCCGTGGAGGGTTCCACGAGCAGTACTTC.

At least ten counts were recorded for this clonotype. The gene calls are TRBV2 and TRBJ1-1; a weak D match, TRBD1 (6 bases). The germline gives CDR1 SNHLY, CDR2 FYNNEI. This CDR3 has 13 amino acids. Trimming pared 6 bases from V and 1 base from J, leaving 9 bases between. The CDR3: CASRGGGNTEAFF. CDR3 coding DNA: TGTGCCAGCAGGGGAGGGGGGAACACTGAAGCTTTCTTT.

This clonotype occurred a few times. The chain carries TRBV6-6 and TRBJ1-4; D ambiguous. Trimming took 6 bases from V and 10 from J, leaving 9 bases between them. Germline assignment: CDR1 MNHNY and CDR2 SVGAGI (reference sequence). This CDR3 region has 11 residues. This chain's CDR3 is CASSPLGKLFF. Here the CDR3 DNA reads TGTGCCAGCAGCCCACTCGGAAAACTGTTTTTT.

This clonotype was recorded many times. This sequence joins TRBV6-5 and TRBJ2-7; D ambiguous. The CDR3 contains 14 residues. The V and J ends lost 6 bases and 0 bases respectively, with 12 bases between them. Germline V gene sequence: CDR1 MNHEY, CDR2 SVGAGI. CDR3: CASSLRFLSYEQYF. CDR3 nucleotide sequence: TGTGCCAGCAGCCTCAGGTTCCTCTCCTACGAGCAGTACTTC.

The chain links TRBV2 to TRBJ2-3, with D possibly being TRBD2 (6 bases). The V and J ends lost 8 bases and 0 bases respectively, with 12 bases between them. The germline CDR1 and CDR2 sequences are SNHLY and FYNNEI. This CDR3 is 14 amino acids long. In nucleotides, the CDR3 is TGTGCCAGCGGGCGGGGCGGTAGCACAGATACGCAGTATTTT. The encoded protein is CASGRGGSTDTQYF.

This clonotype has just a few counts. A read error may produce the germline difference seen at one junction end. The chain combines TRBV7-9 with TRBJ2-1, with a weak D call TRBD2 (5 bases). Looked up from germline, CDR1 is SEHNR and CDR2 is FQNEAQ (reference sequence). The CDR3 runs to 13 residues. The chain's CDR3 is CASSRTEPRGVIF. CDR3 in DNA: TGTGCCAGCAGCCGAACAGAGCCCCGGGGTGTAATCTTC. Full variable domain (rest looked up from reference TRBV7-9 and TRBJ2-1): DTGVSQNPRHKITKRGQNVTFRCDPISEHNRLYWYRQTLGQGPEFLTYFQNEAQLEKSRLLSDRFSAERPKGSFSTLEIQRTEQGDSAMYLCASSRTEPRGVIFGPGTRLTVL.

The CDR3 spells CSASPRTDTQYF. The CDR3, as DNA: TGCAGTGCTAGCCCCCGCACAGATACGCAGTATTTT. The gene calls are TRBV20-1 and TRBJ2-3, with D uncertain. This CDR3 contains 12 residues. Trimming stripped 3 bases from V and 1 base from J, with 5 bases between. Germline lookup yields CDR1 DFQATT and CDR2 SNEGSKA (reference sequence).

The rearrangement joins TRBV29-1 to TRBJ2-7; D is unresolved. The germline V gene encodes CDR1 SQVTM and CDR2 ANQGSEA. The V gene lost 3 bases and the J gene lost 0 bases, with 9 bases spanning the gap. The CDR3 contains 13 residues. In DNA, the CDR3 is TGCAGCGTTGACGGCGGTAGCTCCTACGAGCAGTACTTC. Residues: CSVDGGSSYEQYF.